The next 27 T cell receptor beta chains were all read from a single sample in a study of CD8+CD57+ T cells in acquired aplastic anemia. The study profiled TCR beta VDJ and CDR3 using genomic DNA as template. TCRdb itself ran the reads through MiXCR, one entry per CDR3 protein. In the table there are about 200,000 distinct CDR3 sequences, roughly 50% of which are singletons. In patients chosen for sequencing, flow cytometry had shown CD8+CD57+ cell expansion. The sample comprised sorted CD4+, CD8+, or CD8+CD57+ T cells (not recorded which) from PBMCs. The source of these receptors is a human donor with aplastic anemia.

Points on this clonotype: A much larger clone lies one base from this, so it may be a read error. The chain links TRBV7-2 to TRBJ2-4, with TRBD2 matching over 10 bases. The CDR3 covers 17 residues. V lost 0 bases to trimming and J lost 9 bases; unmatched junction nucleotides: 11. Germline assignment: CDR1 SGHTA and CDR2 FQGNSA. CDR3 coding DNA: TGTACCAGCAGCTTAGCGCCTAGCGGGGGAACTCAGAGCATTCAGTACTTC. Protein sequence: CTSSLAPSGGTQSIQYF.

At least ten counts were recorded for this clonotype. The J gene is TRBJ1-5, the V gene TRBV5-8; D not certain. The germline V gene has CDR1 SGHTS and CDR2 YDEGEE. This CDR3 comprises 11 residues. Trimming took off 7 bases at V and 9 bases at J, with 11 bases between the two ends. The CDR3 sequence: CASEEFGPQHF. CDR3 coding DNA: TGTGCCAGCGAGGAGTTCGGGCCCCAGCATTTT.

With regard to this clonotype: The conserved closing phenylalanine or tryptophan is absent in this CDR3, likely reflecting a read error. The limits of the CDR3 on the DNA are not certain, so only TCRdb's listed CDR3 is given. This chain uses TRBV5-4 with TRBJ2-2. The CDR3 extends over 17 residues, inclusive of both ends. Per the germline V gene, CDR1 is SGHNT and CDR2 is YYREEE (reference sequence). The CDR3 reads CASSFVRSTENTGELDL.

The rearrangement joins TRBV19 to TRBJ1-5; TRBD1 aligns across 9 bases. CDR3 length equals 16 residues. Germline values: CDR1 LNHDA, CDR2 SQIVND (reference sequence). The V and J ends lost 9 bases and 4 bases, in that order; junction bases with no gene match: 13. CDR3 sequence: CASHSGQGLSNQPQHF. CDR3 coding DNA: TGTGCCAGCCACTCAGGACAGGGGTTATCAAATCAGCCCCAGCATTTT.

This clonotype was seen many times. This chain joins TRBV15 and TRBJ2-7, with 12 positions matching TRBD2. Losses at the gene ends were 3 bases for V and 2 bases for J; bases not matched to a gene: 11. Per germline, CDR1 LNHNV and CDR2 YYDKDF (reference sequence). This CDR3 has 18 amino acids. CDR3 residues: CATSSQVAGLAGTYEQYF. The CDR3 bases are TGTGCCACCAGCAGCCAAGTTGCCGGACTAGCGGGGACCTACGAGCAGTACTTC. The full variable domain, rest sourced from reference TRBV15 and TRBJ2-7, is DAMVIQNPRYQVTQFGKPVTLSCSQTLNHNVMYWYQQKSSQAPKLLFHYYDKDFNNEADTPDNFQSRRPNTSFCFLDIRSPGLGDTAMYLCATSSQVAGLAGTYEQYFGPGTRLTVT.

There are many counts of this clonotype. V gene TRBV7-6 combines with J gene TRBJ2-7; D is possibly TRBD1 (6 bases). CDR3 length equals 14 residues. Germline assignment: CDR1 SGHVS and CDR2 FNYEAQ. The germline V and J ends were trimmed by 3 bases and 2 bases, with 11 bases remaining between them. The CDR3 region is CASSFGTQTYEQYF. CDR3 nucleotides: TGTGCCAGCAGCTTTGGGACACAGACCTACGAGCAGTACTTC.

The V gene is TRBV2, the J gene TRBJ2-4; D not resolved. This CDR3 spans 13 amino acids. Germline CDR1 reads SNHLY; CDR2 reads FYNNEI. Trimming removed 8 bases from V and 0 bases from J, with 8 bases in between. CDR3 nucleotide sequence: TGTGCCAGCGCCATACTAGCCAAAAACATTCAGTACTTC. Translation: CASAILAKNIQYF. Based on the CDR3 plus reference TRBV2 and TRBJ2-4, the full variable domain is EPEVTQTPSHQVTQMGQEVILRCVPISNHLYFYWYRQILGQKVEFLVSFYNNEISEKSEIFDDQFSVERPDGSNFTLKIRSTKLEDSAMYFCASAILAKNIQYFGAGTRLSVL.

This clonotype came up a few times. This chain uses TRBV11-2 with TRBJ1-2; 7 positions agree with TRBD1. Germline V lookup: CDR1 SGHAT, CDR2 FQNNGV. The CDR3 has 13 amino acids. V gave up 9 bases and J gave up 4 bases; unmatched junction bases: 8. For the CDR3, the DNA is TGTGCCAGACACAAGGGACAGAGCTATGGCTACACCTTC. Its translation: CARHKGQSYGYTF.

This clonotype was seen only a few times. The chain recombines TRBV5-1 with TRBJ2-7; 7 nucleotides align to TRBD1. The germline CDR1 and CDR2 sequences are SGHRS and YFSETQ. The CDR3 sequence is 15 residues long. Trimming removed 0 bases from V and 0 bases from J; junction bases left unmatched: 3. The CDR3 coding sequence is TGCGCCAGCAGCTTGGATGACAGGGTCTCCTACGAGCAGTACTTC. Its protein is CASSLDDRVSYEQYF.

As for this clonotype: This CDR3 fails to terminate in the conserved phenylalanine or tryptophan, so it likely reflects a read error. The limits of the CDR3 on the DNA are not certain, so only TCRdb's listed CDR3 is given. J is TRBJ2-1 and V is TRBV7-2; the listed D gene, TRBD1, was not tested against the DNA. Inclusive of both ends, the CDR3 amounts to 8 amino acids. Germline-derived CDR1 and CDR2 are SGHTA and FQGNSA. This chain's CDR3 is CACSLAGG.

The rearrangement joins TRBV7-2 to TRBJ2-7; D ambiguous. The CDR3 has 12 residues. Germline V gene lookup returns CDR1 SGHTA and CDR2 FQGNSA. V dropped 3 bases and J dropped 6 bases, with 9 bases sitting between them. CDR3 protein: CASSFRPSEQYF. CDR3 in DNA: TGTGCCAGCAGCTTCAGACCAAGCGAGCAGTACTTC.

V is TRBV4-3 and J is TRBJ2-1, with 15 bases lining up with TRBD2. This CDR3 comprises 17 residues. The germline gives CDR1 LGHNA, CDR2 YSLEER. V lost 3 bases to trimming and J lost 7 bases; unmatched junction nucleotides: 7. Written as DNA, the CDR3 is TGCGCCAGCAGCCACCCCGGACTAGCGGGAGGGGGGAATGAGCAGTTCTTC. The encoded protein is CASSHPGLAGGGNEQFF.

This clonotype came up many times. The gene calls are TRBV3-1 and TRBJ1-5; the D is unclear. The germline gives CDR1 LGHDT, CDR2 YNNKEL (reference sequence). This CDR3 has 14 residues. V dropped 2 bases and J dropped 7 bases, with 12 bases sitting between them. The CDR3 nucleotides read TGTGCCAGCAGCCAAAAGCATAAGGGCCAGCCCCAGCATTTT. Its protein is CASSQKHKGQPQHF.

There are a few counts of this clonotype. The chain recombines TRBV29-1 with TRBJ2-7, with TRBD1 matching over 9 bases. Trimming at V came to 3 bases and at J to 6 bases, leaving 9 bases not matched to a gene. The CDR3 runs to 14 residues. The germline gives CDR1 SQVTM, CDR2 ANQGSEA. This CDR3 is CSVDRGGQGLEQYF. CDR3 bases: TGCAGCGTTGATAGGGGGGGACAGGGCCTCGAGCAGTACTTC.

This clonotype showed up many times. At one end the junction does not follow the germline gene, possibly because of a read error. CDR3 sequence reads: CASNLHTDTQYF. CDR3 sequence (DNA): TGTGCCAGCAACTTGCATACAGATACGCAGTATTTT. This chain links TRBV5-8 with TRBJ2-3; D call uncertain. Per germline, CDR1 SGHTS and CDR2 YDEGEE. The CDR3 loop spans 12 amino acids.

The rearrangement joins TRBV6-5 to TRBJ1-6, with 9 bases aligning to TRBD1. Germline CDR1 reads MNHEY; CDR2 reads SVGAGI. This CDR3 is 14 amino acids long. The ends lost 4 bases at V and 7 bases at J; junction bases unmatched: 2. The CDR3 DNA reads TGTGCCAGCAGTTGGACAGGGGAGAATTCACCCCTCCACTTT. As protein: CASSWTGENSPLHF.

Many counts were recorded for this clonotype. The chain has TRBV20-1 and TRBJ1-1; D not resolved. Trimming removed 4 bases at V and 1 base at J, with 16 bases between. CDR1 and CDR2 (germline): DFQATT, SNEGSKA (reference sequence). CDR3 size: 15 residues. CDR3 in amino acids: CSATAPSAGNTEAFF. CDR3 coding DNA: TGCAGTGCTACCGCACCTTCAGCAGGGAACACTGAAGCTTTCTTT.

The table lists this clonotype with a count of one. The rearrangement uses TRBV24-1 and TRBJ1-1; D perhaps matches TRBD1 (5 bases). CDR1 and CDR2 from the germline V gene are KGHDR and SFDVKD. The ends were cut back, 10 bases at V and 1 base at J, with 21 bases in the middle. This CDR3 is 16 amino acids long. The CDR3 nucleotides are TGTGCCACTGTTTCGGGGGGAGGCGTGTGGAACACTGAAGCTTTCTTT. Translating gives CATVSGGGVWNTEAFF.

This chain links TRBV5-1 with TRBJ2-3, with TRBD1 matching 7 bases. The CDR3 loop spans 15 amino acids. CDR1 and CDR2 (germline): SGHRS, YFSETQ. After removal of 4 bases from V and 2 bases from J, the junction contained 7 bases not matched to a gene. The DNA of the CDR3 is TGCGCCAGCAGCCAGGCGACAGGGAACACAGATACGCAGTATTTT. Translated, it gives CASSQATGNTDTQYF.

In this sample, this clonotype turned up many times. V is TRBV7-3 and J is TRBJ2-1, with TRBD2 matching over 7 bases. Per the germline V gene, CDR1 is SGHTA and CDR2 is FQGTGA. The CDR3 runs to 13 residues. Trimming removed 3 bases from V and 10 bases from J; junction bases left unmatched: 6. In nucleotides, the CDR3 is TGTGCCAGCAGCTTGGGAGGGGTCGGGGAGCAGTTCTTC. It yields the protein CASSLGGVGEQFF.

This clonotype was counted only a few times. The chain joins TRBV7-9 to TRBJ2-3; maybe TRBD1 (6 bases). CDR1 and CDR2 from the germline V gene are SEHNR and FQNEAQ (reference sequence). This CDR3 spans 14 amino acids. V lost 6 bases and J lost 5, with 15 bases in between. Written as DNA, the CDR3 is TGTGCCAGCAGAGGGGGTCCATGGAGAGATACGCAGTATTTT. Translated, it gives CASRGGPWRDTQYF.

The chain has TRBV7-3 and TRBJ1-1, with D tentatively TRBD1 (5 bases). Looked up from germline, CDR1 is SGHTA and CDR2 is FQGTGA. V lost 3 bases and J 8 bases, leaving 10 bases between the germline ends. This CDR3 contains 12 residues. CDR3 DNA sequence: TGTGCCAGCAGCTTGGACACGTTAGAAGCTTTCTTT. Protein sequence: CASSLDTLEAFF.

This chain links TRBV6-5 with TRBJ2-3; unclear D gene. This CDR3 has 13 residues. The germline V gene encodes CDR1 MNHEY and CDR2 SVGAGI. V lost 1 base, J lost 1 base, and 3 bases lay in between. The DNA for the CDR3 is TGTGCCAGCAGTTACTTGGGCACAGATACGCAGTATTTT. Protein: CASSYLGTDTQYF.

The DNA for the CDR3 is TGTGCCACCGGACCCCCCGCTGCGAACACCATATATTTT. Protein: CATGPPAANTIYF. V gene TRBV10-3 combines with J gene TRBJ1-3, with D unresolved. Per the germline V gene, CDR1 is ENHRY and CDR2 is SYGVKD. This CDR3 spans 13 amino acids. V shed 10 bases and J shed 7 bases, with 17 bases lying between them.

The V gene is TRBV24-1, the J gene TRBJ2-2; 8 bases are a match to TRBD1. This CDR3 has 17 residues. V shed 4 bases and J 2 bases; nucleotides not matched to a gene: 8. In germline, CDR1 is KGHDR, CDR2 SFDVKD. CDR3 loop: CATSETAGTGNTGELFF. CDR3 sequence (DNA): TGTGCCACCAGTGAGACAGCCGGGACAGGTAACACCGGGGAGCTGTTTTTT.

Points on this clonotype: A much larger clone differs by one base, so this may be a read error. The CDR3 loop reads CGARAPSGGRGYTF. CDR3 in DNA: TGCGGTGCTAGAGCTCCCTCGGGGGGCAGGGGCTACACCTTC. J is TRBJ1-2 and V is TRBV20-1, with D possibly TRBD1 on 6 matching bases. CDR1 DFQATT and CDR2 SNEGSKA come from the germline V gene (reference sequence). This CDR3 has 14 residues.

The chain has TRBV7-2 and TRBJ1-6; 8 nucleotides line up with TRBD1. Germline CDR1 reads SGHTA; CDR2 reads FQGNSA. The CDR3 spans 16 residues. V dropped 1 base and J dropped 9; count of bases not matched to a gene: 8. In DNA form, the CDR3 reads TGTGCCAGCAGCTTAGGCCCAGGACAGGGAGGTTCACCCCTCCACTTT. It is translated as CASSLGPGQGGSPLHF.